The present T cell receptor beta chain was sequenced within a study of T cell responses to AZD1222 COVID-19 vaccine. General study results and limits: Spike was spanned by vaccine-associated CD4 TCRs, with dominance at 160-218 and 743-854. There were mostly white British donors and more females than males, and clonal diversity was possibly underestimated.

About this clone itself: Its antigen is unknown.

Assay: immunoSEQ multiplex PCR; the TCRdb copy retains only in-frame clones and omits some. The data contain about 140,000 clones, about nine tenths of them singletons. This TCR was recovered from an adult in good health. The source material was peripheral blood, sampled on day 0 of AZD1222 vaccination.

The CDR3 is CARHEAGEYNEQFF. DNA of the CDR3: TGTGCCAGACACGAAGCGGGAGAGTACAATGAGCAGTTCTTC. The chain recombines TRBV2 with TRBJ2-1, with 8 bases that match TRBD2. The CDR3 runs 14 residues. Germline V CDR1 and CDR2: SNHLY, FYNNEI. The V and J ends lost 9 bases and 4 bases, in that order; junction bases with no gene match: 8.